The clone carrying this TCR beta chain was seen only a few times. The PCR employed 60 Vbeta primers together with 13 Jbeta primers. Sequencing was performed with immunoSEQ multiplex PCR; in TCRdb, only in-frame clones are kept and a portion is missing. The table records about 140,000 clones, 76% of them present only once. This CDR3 spans 17 amino acids. This specimen belongs to a study of cytomegalovirus exposure and HLA in healthy donors. The receptor was derived from a man in his forties in good health and CMV-seronegative. The sample consisted of PBMCs. The V and J genes are TRBV21-1 and TRBJ1-4. TRBV21-1 is deemed a pseudogene. In DNA, the CDR3 is TGTGCCAGCAGCAAAGCGCGTGAGGTGTATCCAAATGAAAAACTGTTTTTT. Translating gives CASSKAREVYPNEKLFF.